This TCR beta chain was sequenced during a study of blood T cell repertoires in COVID-19 (TCRdb year 2020). For the wider study: The collaborator samples originated in the United States, Italy and Spain and spanned the acute and convalescent phases of COVID-19. Subjects who had been exposed to COVID-19, were actively infected with it, or had recovered from it provided the deeply sampled blood TCRbeta repertoires that made up the dataset. The samples were drawn from the first 160 participants of the ongoing ImmuneRACE study and from under 1,500 subjects provided by 6 global collaborators. The repertoires were released in a freely available public database intended as a resource for research on the immune response to SARS-CoV-2. Where available, HLA class I and class II types were taken from metadata supplied by the sample provider and were not determined by assay-based typing. Sample metadata almost always included a de-identified subject ID, COVID-19 status, age in years and sex. The prospective study material was composed of cDNA or gDNA derived from T cells, B-cell-depleted T cells, or PBMCs. Overall study results and their limits: How much clinical and demographic metadata was included differed by source and by participant, and the metadata was provided uncurated.

A note on this clone: What antigen it recognizes has not been identified. No base-level quality is on record; no much larger clone is a single base apart.

CDR1 and CDR2 are read off the germline V gene (reference sequence) as LGHDT and YNNKEL. The CDR3 numbers 16 residues from cysteine through phenylalanine. Solely the CDR3 DNA is kept, with 48 bases framed from the first base. V loses 0 bases, J loses 7 bases, and the germline ends lie 16 bases apart. Whole blood was collected in K2EDTA tubes by collaborating institutions according to the institutions' own protocols. For TCRbeta analysis, collaborators shipped samples in one of three forms: frozen whole blood, isolated PBMCs, or DNA extracted from either of those sample types. The immunoSEQ Assay, a bias-controlled multiplex PCR, was used to amplify TCRbeta CDR3 regions from genomic DNA. Per the authors' processing: The number of nucleated cells in each sample was estimated from the amplification of reference gene primers within the assay. Sequence reads were collapsed and filtered to measure the absolute abundance of every unique TCRbeta CDR3 rearrangement. For each sample, productive Simpson clonality was calculated as the square root of Simpson's diversity index over productive rearrangements. As stored in TCRdb, this immuneACCESS dataset retains in-frame rearrangements with V and J assigned. A fraction of the clones does not appear; measured against another copy, unresolved V genes explain less than half of the discrepancy, and the remainder lacks a known reason. The V and J calls and clone size come from that table; D and trimming were worked out from the DNA. In all, the sample holds 150,000 to 180,000 clones, and around 79% of those were seen once. Around 1.7% of the sample goes to the ten largest clones.

The chain joins TRBV3-1 (or the pseudogene TRBV3-2) to TRBJ2-4, with the D gene uncertain. This clonotype was obtained from a man older than 75 with acute or convalescent COVID-19. Sequences were obtained from peripheral blood. The DNA reads as follows: TGTGCCAGCAGCCAAGATAATAGGCCGAGGTTGAACATTCAGTACTTC. Its coded protein is CASSQDNRPRLNIQYF.